Sequencing of this TCR beta chain was carried out in a study of post-analysis software for immune sequencing data. Study background: Recorded subtypes: relapsing-remitting, secondary progressive, progressive-relapsing; some patients unannotated.

Unique-molecular-identifier-tagged TCR beta cDNA libraries were used. T cells, roughly 0.9 to 11 million of them, yielded 500,000 or so cDNA molecules. Each CDR3 protein gets one entry after TCRdb re-called the PCR reads with MiXCR. This table has some 690,000 distinct CDR3 sequences, less than 35% appearing once. This clonotype was detected only a few times. Antigen unknown. General observations from the study: Strong co-clustering by F measure was evident for samples that had been prepared in the same batch. Diversity measured as normalized Chao1 was significantly lower in multiple sclerosis patients than in controls. Roughly 5 TRBV segments (TRBV5-6, TRBV5-1 and TRBV20-1 among them) occurred more frequently in patients than in controls.

The CDR3 loop spans 16 amino acids. Looked up from germline, CDR1 is MGHRA and CDR2 is YSYEKL. V was pared by 4 bases and J by 6 bases, with 14 bases of the junction left unmatched. V and J are TRBV4-1 and TRBJ2-5, with TRBD1 matching 7 bases. The origin of this receptor is a girl aged 5-17 years with multiple sclerosis. The sequenced material came from blood. The CDR3 DNA follows: TGCGCCAGCAGCCGGGCCCCCTCGACAGGGTGGCAGACCCAGTACTTC. It encodes CASSRAPSTGWQTQYF.